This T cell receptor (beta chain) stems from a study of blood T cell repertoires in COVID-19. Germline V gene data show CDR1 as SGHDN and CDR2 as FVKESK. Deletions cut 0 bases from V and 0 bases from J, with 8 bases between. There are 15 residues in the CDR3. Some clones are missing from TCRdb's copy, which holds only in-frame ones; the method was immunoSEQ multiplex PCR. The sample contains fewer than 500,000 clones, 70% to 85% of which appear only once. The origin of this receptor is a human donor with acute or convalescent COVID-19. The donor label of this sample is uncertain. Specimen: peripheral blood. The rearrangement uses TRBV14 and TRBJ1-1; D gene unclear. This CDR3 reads CASSQDHYLNTEAFF. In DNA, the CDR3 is TGTGCCAGCAGCCAAGATCACTATTTGAACACTGAAGCTTTCTTT.